The table lists the clone carrying this TCR beta chain with many counts. Its antigen is undetermined. MiXCR was run by TCRdb on the 5' RACE reads, yielding one entry per CDR3 protein. The data hold hundreds of thousands of distinct CDR3 sequences, with 12% observed a single time. The data were obtained in a study of identical twins. Findings and caveats of the study: It was out-of-frame TCR alpha sharing in monozygotic twins that models underestimated. Insertion counts were lower in abundant cord blood beta clonotypes, a trend that memory repertoires did not show.

The ends were cut back, 0 bases at V and 7 bases at J, with 17 bases in the middle. The CDR3 consists of 16 residues. CDR1 is SGHRS, CDR2 YFSETQ, per germline. The same data also contributed to another study, on yellow fever vaccine responses in identical twins.

The receptor's source is a woman younger than 35 in good health. This chain joins TRBV5-1 and TRBJ2-1; D might be TRBD1 (5 bases). Specimen: PBMCs. The DNA of the CDR3 is TGCGCCAGCAGCTTGGAGTACAGGCCTTCTGGTAATGAGCAGTTCTTC. The encoded protein is CASSLEYRPSGNEQFF.